Listed below are T cell receptor beta chains from one sample, sequenced in a study of cytomegalovirus exposure and HLA in healthy donors. Sequencing was performed with immunoSEQ multiplex PCR; in TCRdb, only in-frame clones are kept and a portion is missing. Altogether 150,000 to 200,000 clones are present, around four fifths being singletons, with the ten largest covering roughly 4.3%. Sequencing used PBMCs. The receptors come from a man aged 45-65 years in good health and CMV-seropositive. Each CDR3 is given with its conserved first and last residue. The order of the fields is J gene, V gene, D gene, clone size, CDR3 protein, CDR3 DNA. A D gene is named only where the DNA matches it firmly. The listing skips clone size in some rows; elsewhere it reads once, few, many or a size class.

J gene: TRBJ2-1; V gene: TRBV29-1; D gene: -; clone size: -; CDR3 protein: CSVDTGRAYNEQFF; CDR3 DNA: TGCAGCGTGGATACAGGGAGGGCCTACAATGAGCAGTTCTTC
J gene: TRBJ2-7; V gene: TRBV7-9; D gene: -; clone size: -; CDR3 protein: CASSLGAAGPGSYEQYF; CDR3 DNA: TGTGCCAGCAGCTTAGGGGCGGCGGGGCCCGGCTCCTACGAGCAGTACTTC
J gene: TRBJ2-2; V gene: TRBV19; D gene: -; clone size: -; CDR3 protein: CASSIDPTGMTGELFF; CDR3 DNA: TGTGCCAGTAGTATAGATCCTACAGGGATGACCGGGGAGCTGTTTTTT
J gene: TRBJ2-7; V gene: TRBV5-4; D gene: TRBD1; clone size: -; CDR3 protein: CASSPRQGDTYEQYF; CDR3 DNA: TGTGCCAGCAGCCCGAGACAGGGGGACACCTACGAGCAGTACTTC
J gene: TRBJ2-2; V gene: TRBV29-1; D gene: TRBD1; clone size: -; CDR3 protein: CSGTGGTGELFF; CDR3 DNA: TGCAGCGGGACAGGGGGAACCGGGGAGCTGTTTTTT
J gene: TRBJ1-1; V gene: TRBV19; D gene: TRBD1; clone size: -; CDR3 protein: CASSTRDSLNTEAFF; CDR3 DNA: TGTGCCAGTAGTACGCGGGACAGTTTGAACACTGAAGCTTTCTTT
J gene: TRBJ1-2; V gene: TRBV6-4; D gene: -; clone size: -; CDR3 protein: CASSDSSANYGYTF; CDR3 DNA: TGTGCCAGCAGTGACTCCTCAGCTAACTATGGCTACACCTTC
J gene: TRBJ1-1; V gene: TRBV5-4; D gene: TRBD1; clone size: -; CDR3 protein: CASSSTGLGGRAEAFF; CDR3 DNA: TGTGCCAGCAGCTCGACAGGGTTGGGGGGAAGGGCTGAAGCTTTCTTT
J gene: TRBJ2-7; V gene: TRBV5-6; D gene: -; clone size: -; CDR3 protein: CASSLVGQSYEQYF; CDR3 DNA: TGTGCCAGCAGCTTGGTGGGCCAGTCCTACGAGCAGTACTTC
J gene: TRBJ1-1; V gene: TRBV30; D gene: -; clone size: -; CDR3 protein: CAWRQLMNTEAFF; CDR3 DNA: TGTGCCTGGAGACAGCTCATGAACACTGAAGCTTTCTTT
J gene: TRBJ2-7; V gene: TRBV9; D gene: TRBD2; clone size: -; CDR3 protein: CASSVDSGGLDEQYF; CDR3 DNA: TGTGCCAGCAGCGTAGACTCGGGGGGGCTTGACGAGCAGTACTTC
J gene: TRBJ2-2; V gene: TRBV19; D gene: -; clone size: -; CDR3 protein: CASSPPRLPPGELFF; CDR3 DNA: TGTGCCAGTAGTCCCCCCCGACTCCCGCCCGGGGAGCTGTTTTTT
J gene: TRBJ1-3; V gene: TRBV28; D gene: TRBD1; clone size: -; CDR3 protein: CASSFPGQGAGNTIYF; CDR3 DNA: TGTGCCAGCAGTTTTCCGGGACAGGGAGCTGGAAACACCATATATTTT
J gene: TRBJ1-1; V gene: TRBV18; D gene: -; clone size: -; CDR3 protein: CASSPPGTPGIPNTEAFF; CDR3 DNA: TGTGCCAGCTCACCACCGGGAACACCGGGAATACCGAACACTGAAGCTTTCTTT
J gene: TRBJ2-7; V gene: TRBV14; D gene: -; clone size: -; CDR3 protein: CASSQVQGSEQYF; CDR3 DNA: TGTGCCAGCAGCCAAGTACAGGGCTCCGAGCAGTACTTC
J gene: TRBJ2-1; V gene: TRBV25-1; D gene: TRBD2; clone size: once; CDR3 protein: CASSGASGTLEQFF; CDR3 DNA: TGTGCCAGCAGTGGGGCTAGCGGTACTCTTGAGCAGTTCTTC
J gene: TRBJ1-6; V gene: TRBV10-3; D gene: -; clone size: -; CDR3 protein: CAISLDSEYSPLHF; CDR3 DNA: TGTGCCATCAGTCTGGACAGCGAGTATTCACCCCTCCACTTT
J gene: TRBJ1-1; V gene: TRBV25-1; D gene: TRBD1; clone size: few; CDR3 protein: CASSGSGGWTEAFF; CDR3 DNA: TGTGCCAGCAGTGGATCAGGGGGATGGACTGAAGCTTTCTTT
J gene: TRBJ1-1; V gene: TRBV7-8; D gene: TRBD1; clone size: -; CDR3 protein: CASSRRQGTTEAFF; CDR3 DNA: TGTGCCAGCAGCCGCAGACAGGGTACGACTGAAGCTTTCTTT
J gene: TRBJ2-5; V gene: TRBV11-3; D gene: TRBD2; clone size: -; CDR3 protein: CASSSPGLAGEETQYF; CDR3 DNA: TGTGCCAGCAGCTCCCCAGGACTAGCGGGAGAAGAGACCCAGTACTTC
J gene: TRBJ2-7; V gene: TRBV5-4; D gene: TRBD1; clone size: few; CDR3 protein: CASSSHRGFQEQYF; CDR3 DNA: TGTGCCAGCAGCTCGCACAGGGGGTTTCAAGAGCAGTACTTC
J gene: TRBJ2-3; V gene: TRBV9; D gene: TRBD1; clone size: -; CDR3 protein: CASSSGQGDRADTQYF; CDR3 DNA: TGTGCCAGCAGCAGCGGACAGGGTGATAGGGCAGATACGCAGTATTTT
J gene: TRBJ2-1; V gene: TRBV6-1; D gene: -; clone size: -; CDR3 protein: CASSAGNNEQFF; CDR3 DNA: TGTGCCAGCAGCGCCGGGAACAATGAGCAGTTCTTC
J gene: TRBJ1-1; V gene: TRBV5-1; D gene: -; clone size: once; CDR3 protein: CASSLKEGAEAFF; CDR3 DNA: TGCGCCAGCAGCTTAAAAGAGGGGGCTGAAGCTTTCTTT
J gene: TRBJ2-7; V gene: TRBV27; D gene: TRBD2; clone size: -; CDR3 protein: CASSFLGTSGGYEQYF; CDR3 DNA: TGTGCCAGCAGTTTCCTAGGGACTAGCGGGGGGTACGAGCAGTACTTC
J gene: TRBJ2-3; V gene: TRBV28; D gene: TRBD2; clone size: -; CDR3 protein: CASSPPLAELTDTQYF; CDR3 DNA: TGTGCCAGCAGTCCCCCACTAGCGGAGCTCACAGATACGCAGTATTTT
J gene: TRBJ1-1; V gene: TRBV30; D gene: -; clone size: few; CDR3 protein: CAGNSNTEAFF; CDR3 DNA: TGTGCCGGCAACAGTAACACTGAAGCTTTCTTT
J gene: TRBJ2-7; V gene: TRBV2; D gene: TRBD1; clone size: -; CDR3 protein: CASRRDRVSEEQYF; CDR3 DNA: TGTGCCAGCAGGAGGGACAGGGTTTCGGAAGAGCAGTACTTC
J gene: TRBJ2-1; V gene: TRBV19; D gene: TRBD1; clone size: -; CDR3 protein: CASSISQGVYNEQFF; CDR3 DNA: TGTGCCAGTAGTATTAGTCAGGGGGTATACAATGAGCAGTTCTTC
J gene: TRBJ2-5; V gene: TRBV29-1; D gene: TRBD2; clone size: -; CDR3 protein: CSVEGGETQYF; CDR3 DNA: TGCAGCGTTGAGGGAGGGGAGACCCAGTACTTC
J gene: TRBJ1-1; V gene: TRBV5-4; D gene: -; clone size: -; CDR3 protein: CASSSSQVNTEAFF; CDR3 DNA: TGTGCCAGCAGCTCGTCACAAGTGAACACTGAAGCTTTCTTT
J gene: TRBJ2-7; V gene: TRBV28; D gene: -; clone size: -; CDR3 protein: CASSSPGAGRSYEQYF; CDR3 DNA: TGTGCCAGCAGTTCCCCCGGGGCGGGGAGGTCCTACGAGCAGTACTTC
J gene: TRBJ2-1; V gene: TRBV7-3; D gene: -; clone size: -; CDR3 protein: CASSFRGENEQFF; CDR3 DNA: TGTGCCAGCAGCTTCCGGGGAGAGAATGAGCAGTTCTTC